Listed below are T cell receptor beta chains from one sample, sequenced in a study of blood T cell repertoires in COVID-19. Libraries were prepared by immunoSEQ multiplex PCR; TCRdb keeps only in-frame clonotypes and omits some of them. The table shows about 230,000 clones, with around nine tenths occurring only once. Sequencing was performed on PBMCs or T cells enriched from blood (not recorded which). The receptors were gathered from a woman aged 25 to 39 with acute COVID-19. The CDR3 runs from the conserved cysteine through the conserved F or W.

CDR3aa: CASSALGGRISYEQYF
v_gene: TRBV10-2
j_gene: TRBJ2-7

CDR3aa: CASSLTDDNEQFF
v_gene: TRBV7-8
j_gene: TRBJ2-1

CDR3aa: CASSPDYRDRVVKDEQYF
v_gene: TRBV18
j_gene: TRBJ2-7

CDR3aa: CASRAGGGPNSPLHF
v_gene: TRBV9
j_gene: TRBJ1-6

CDR3aa: CASSFQNRNTEAFF
v_gene: TRBV7-9
j_gene: TRBJ1-1

CDR3aa: CASSARGLNTEAFF
v_gene: TRBV19
j_gene: TRBJ1-1

CDR3aa: CASSYTDRVVDTQYF
v_gene: TRBV6-5
j_gene: TRBJ2-3

CDR3aa: CASSMTGGFLAGPGGEQFF
v_gene: TRBV19
j_gene: TRBJ2-1

CDR3aa: CASSHHQGDEQYF
v_gene: TRBV27
j_gene: TRBJ2-7

CDR3aa: CASNMDNSPLHF
v_gene: TRBV19
j_gene: TRBJ1-6

CDR3aa: CSAGTGALLGYTF
v_gene: TRBV29-1
j_gene: TRBJ1-2

CDR3aa: CASSGGDSNQPQHF
v_gene: TRBV9
j_gene: TRBJ1-5

CDR3aa: CAWRNTGIPEAFF
v_gene: TRBV30
j_gene: TRBJ1-1

CDR3aa: CSARDSEAFF
v_gene: TRBV20-1
j_gene: TRBJ1-1

CDR3aa: CSVGQRIDQPQHF
v_gene: TRBV29-1
j_gene: TRBJ1-5